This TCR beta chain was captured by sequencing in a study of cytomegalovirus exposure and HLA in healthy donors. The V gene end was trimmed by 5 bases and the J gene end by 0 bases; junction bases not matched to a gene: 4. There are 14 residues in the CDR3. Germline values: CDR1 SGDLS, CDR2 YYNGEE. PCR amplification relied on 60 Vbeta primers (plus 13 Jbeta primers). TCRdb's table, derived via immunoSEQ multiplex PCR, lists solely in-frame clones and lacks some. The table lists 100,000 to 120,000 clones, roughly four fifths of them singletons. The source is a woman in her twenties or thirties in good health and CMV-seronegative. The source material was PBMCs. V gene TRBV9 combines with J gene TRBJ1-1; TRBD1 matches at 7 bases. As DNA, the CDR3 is TGTGCCAGCAGGACAGGGTTAATGAACACTGAAGCTTTCTTT. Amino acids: CASRTGLMNTEAFF.